The source of this T cell receptor (beta chain) is a study of long-term antiretroviral therapy in people with HIV. Study-wide background: The earliest samples came from an era when ART typically awaited falling CD4 counts. Study results and caveats: Dominating the repertoire at all time points were the clones that expanded before ART. Repertoires with HIV possessed tighter CDR3 length spans than those of controls.

This was the immunoSEQ v3.0 assay at survey level. Sequencing was intended to reach about 35,000-50,000 T-cell genomes per sample. Profiling relied on immunoSEQ multiplex PCR, and the TCRdb table lists in-frame clones only, not all of them. There are approximately 29,000 clones in the sample; 93% occur only once, and about 9.4% lies in the top ten. The CDR3 has 14 amino acids. V lost 0 bases and J 1 base, leaving 4 bases between the germline ends. Germline V gene data show CDR1 as LNHDA and CDR2 as SQIVND (reference sequence). As regards this clone: Antigen unknown.

The genes are TRBV19 and TRBJ1-5; no definite D call. This clonotype originated in a man aged 40-49 years with HIV. The sample in question was unsorted PBMCs, obtained 6.2 years after starting antiretroviral therapy. CDR3: CASSIDGSNQPQHF. In DNA, the CDR3 is TGTGCCAGTAGTATAGACGGAAGCAATCAGCCCCAGCATTTT.